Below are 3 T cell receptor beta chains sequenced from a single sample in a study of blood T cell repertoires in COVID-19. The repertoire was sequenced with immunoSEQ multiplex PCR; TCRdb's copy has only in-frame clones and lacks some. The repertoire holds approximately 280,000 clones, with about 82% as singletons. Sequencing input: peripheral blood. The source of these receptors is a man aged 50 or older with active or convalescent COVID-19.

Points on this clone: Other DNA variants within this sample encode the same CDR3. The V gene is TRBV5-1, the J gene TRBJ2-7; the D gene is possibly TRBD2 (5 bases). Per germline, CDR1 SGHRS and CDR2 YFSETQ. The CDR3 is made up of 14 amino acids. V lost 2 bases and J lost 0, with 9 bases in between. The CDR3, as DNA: TGCGCCAGCAGCTTAGGTGCGGGCTCCTACGAGCAGTACTTC. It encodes CASSLGAGSYEQYF.

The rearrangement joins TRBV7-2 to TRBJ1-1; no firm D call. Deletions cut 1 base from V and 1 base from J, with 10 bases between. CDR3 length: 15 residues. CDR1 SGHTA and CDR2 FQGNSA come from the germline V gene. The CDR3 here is CASSLGLSGNTEAFF. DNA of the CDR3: TGTGCCAGCAGCTTAGGGTTATCGGGGAACACTGAAGCTTTCTTT.

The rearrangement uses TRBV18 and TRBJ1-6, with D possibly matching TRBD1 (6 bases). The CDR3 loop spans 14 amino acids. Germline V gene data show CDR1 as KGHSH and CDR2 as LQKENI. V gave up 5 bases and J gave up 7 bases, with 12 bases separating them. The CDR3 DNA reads TGTGCCAGCTCAACTACAGGGCTAAATTCACCCCTCCACTTT. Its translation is CASSTTGLNSPLHF. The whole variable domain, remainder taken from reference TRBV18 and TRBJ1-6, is NAGVMQNPRHLVRRRGQEARLRCSPMKGHSHVYWYRQLPEEGLKFMVYLQKENIIDESGMPKERFSAEFPKEGPSILRIQQVVRGDSAAYFCASSTTGLNSPLHFGNGTRLTVT.